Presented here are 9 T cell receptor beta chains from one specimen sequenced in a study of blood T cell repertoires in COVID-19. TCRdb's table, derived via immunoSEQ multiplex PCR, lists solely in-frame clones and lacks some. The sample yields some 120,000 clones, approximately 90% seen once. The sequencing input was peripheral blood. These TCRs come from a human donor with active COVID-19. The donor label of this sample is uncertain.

For the CDR3, the DNA is TGCGCCAGCAGCTTGGCTTTAGGGGTTAGCGGGGAAGAGACCCAGTACTTC. It yields the protein CASSLALGVSGEETQYF. This sequence joins TRBV5-1 and TRBJ2-5; 8 bases fit TRBD2. The V gene's germline CDR1 is SGHRS and CDR2 YFSETQ. This CDR3 comprises 17 residues. V was pared by 0 bases and J by 3 bases, with 10 bases of the junction left unmatched.

The CDR3 loop reads CASSEGGGHEQYF. The CDR3 DNA sequence: TGTGCCAGCAGCGAAGGGGGGGGGCACGAGCAGTACTTC. This sequence joins TRBV11-3 and TRBJ2-7; D possibly corresponds to TRBD2 (7 bases). This CDR3 has 13 residues. Trimming pared 5 bases from V and 5 bases from J, leaving 13 bases between. CDR1 and CDR2 from the germline V gene are SGHNT and YENEEA.

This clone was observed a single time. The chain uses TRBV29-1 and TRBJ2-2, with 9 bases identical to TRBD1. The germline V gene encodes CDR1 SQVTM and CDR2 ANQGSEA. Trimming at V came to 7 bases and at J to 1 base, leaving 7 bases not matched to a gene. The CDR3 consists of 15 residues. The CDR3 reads CSGQRGQGNTGELFF. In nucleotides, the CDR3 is TGCAGCGGCCAACGGGGACAGGGGAACACCGGGGAGCTGTTTTTT.

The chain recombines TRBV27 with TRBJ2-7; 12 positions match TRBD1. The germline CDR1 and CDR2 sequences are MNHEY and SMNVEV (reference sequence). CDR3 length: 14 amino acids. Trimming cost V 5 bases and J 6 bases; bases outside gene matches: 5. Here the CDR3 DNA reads TGTGCCAGCAGTGGGACAGGGGGCCAGCTCGAGCAGTACTTC. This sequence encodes CASSGTGGQLEQYF.

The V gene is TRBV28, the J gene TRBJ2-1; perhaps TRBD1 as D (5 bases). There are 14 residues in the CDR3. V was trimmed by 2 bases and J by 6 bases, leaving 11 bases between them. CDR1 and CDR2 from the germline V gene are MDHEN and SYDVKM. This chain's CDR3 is CASSLSYQGNEQFF. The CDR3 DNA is TGTGCCAGCAGTTTAAGTTATCAGGGCAATGAGCAGTTCTTC.

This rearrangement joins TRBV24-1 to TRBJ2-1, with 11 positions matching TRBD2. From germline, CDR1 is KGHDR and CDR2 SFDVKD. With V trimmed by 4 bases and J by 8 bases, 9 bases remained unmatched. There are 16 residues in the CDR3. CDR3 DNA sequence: TGTGCCACCAGTGACCCCCTAGCGGGGGGTAAAGATGAGCAGTTCTTC. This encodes CATSDPLAGGKDEQFF.

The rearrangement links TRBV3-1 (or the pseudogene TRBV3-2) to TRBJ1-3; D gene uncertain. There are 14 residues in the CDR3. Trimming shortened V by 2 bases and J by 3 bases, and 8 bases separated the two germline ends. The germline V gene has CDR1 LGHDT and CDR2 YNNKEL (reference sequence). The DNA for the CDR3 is TGTGCCAGCAGCCAATCGGGGTTTGGAAACACCATATATTTT. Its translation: CASSQSGFGNTIYF.

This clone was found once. The DNA for the CDR3 is TGTGCCAGCAGCCAAGTCACAGGGGGGTCTAACTATGGCTACACCTTC. It specifies CASSQVTGGSNYGYTF. The chain carries TRBV3-1 (or the pseudogene TRBV3-2) and TRBJ1-2, with 8 bases that match TRBD1. The CDR3 covers 16 residues. V lost 1 base and J lost 0; bases outside the gene matches: 4. CDR1 is LGHDT and CDR2 is YNNKEL in the germline V gene (reference sequence).

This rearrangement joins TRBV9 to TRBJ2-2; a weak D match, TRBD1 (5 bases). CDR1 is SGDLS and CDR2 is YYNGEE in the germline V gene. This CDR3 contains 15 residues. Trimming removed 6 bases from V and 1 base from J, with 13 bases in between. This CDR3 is CASNQGGVNTGELFF. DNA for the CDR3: TGTGCCAGCAACCAGGGCGGCGTGAACACCGGGGAGCTGTTTTTT.